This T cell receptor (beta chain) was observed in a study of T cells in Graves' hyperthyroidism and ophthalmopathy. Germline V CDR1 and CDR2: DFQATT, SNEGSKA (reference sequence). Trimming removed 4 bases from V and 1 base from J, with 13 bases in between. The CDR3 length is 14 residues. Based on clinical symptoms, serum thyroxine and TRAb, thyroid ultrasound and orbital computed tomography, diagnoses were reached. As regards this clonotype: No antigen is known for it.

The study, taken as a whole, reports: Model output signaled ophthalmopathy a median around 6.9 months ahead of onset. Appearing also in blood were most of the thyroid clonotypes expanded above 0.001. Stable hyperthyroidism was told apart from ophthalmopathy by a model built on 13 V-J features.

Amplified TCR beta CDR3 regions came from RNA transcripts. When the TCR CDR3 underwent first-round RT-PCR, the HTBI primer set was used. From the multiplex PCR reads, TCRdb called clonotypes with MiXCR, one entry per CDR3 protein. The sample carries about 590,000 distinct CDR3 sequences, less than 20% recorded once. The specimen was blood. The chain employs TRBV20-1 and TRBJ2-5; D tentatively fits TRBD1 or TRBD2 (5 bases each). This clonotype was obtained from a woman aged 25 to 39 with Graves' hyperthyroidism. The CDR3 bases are TGCAGTGCTACCGGGGACGGGTCCCAAGAGACCCAGTACTTC. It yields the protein CSATGDGSQETQYF.